A selection of T cell receptor beta chains follows, all from one sample in a study of technical replicates of blood from a few donors. TCRdb's table, derived via immunoSEQ multiplex PCR, lists solely in-frame clones and lacks some. This sample has more than 9,500 clones, with approximately 95% found just once. The specimen was PBMCs. The receptors here all came from a human donor in good health. Each CDR3 is given with its conserved first and last residue. D genes are given only for firm matches. Rows give clone size only sometimes, using once, few, many, or a class for an expanded clone.

j_gene | d_gene | abundance | v_gene | CDR3aa | CDR3nt
TRBJ2-5 | TRBD2 | once | TRBV7-2 | CASSPSGSSVETQYF | TGTGCCAGCAGCCCCAGCGGGAGCAGCGTTGAGACCCAGTACTTC
TRBJ2-2 | - | few | TRBV19 | CASSIMVQVGELFF | TGTGCCAGTAGTATTATGGTCCAGGTCGGGGAGCTGTTTTTT
TRBJ2-7 | TRBD2 | - | TRBV5-1 | CASSLPTGTRDEQYF | TGCGCCAGCAGCTTGCCGACCGGGACTAGAGACGAGCAGTACTTC
TRBJ1-2 | TRBD1 | once | TRBV19 | CASRRTGNNYGYTF | TGTGCCAGTAGGAGGACAGGGAATAACTATGGCTACACCTTC
TRBJ2-7 | - | - | TRBV6-5 | CASSYATGDNYEQYF | TGTGCCAGCAGTTACGCTACAGGTGACAACTACGAGCAGTACTTC
TRBJ1-3 | - | few | TRBV5-6 | CASSLLNTIYF | TGTGCCAGCAGCCTTTTAAACACCATATATTTT
TRBJ2-1 | TRBD2 | - | TRBV18 | CASSRTSGSASYNEQFF | TGTGCCAGCTCTAGGACTAGCGGGAGTGCATCCTACAATGAGCAGTTCTTC
TRBJ2-7 | TRBD1 | - | TRBV19 | CASSPWDSSYEQYF | TGTGCCAGTAGCCCCTGGGACAGTTCCTACGAGCAGTACTTC
TRBJ1-1 | - | - | TRBV4-2 | CASSQDPDPMGGNTEAFF | TGTGCCAGCAGCCAAGATCCCGACCCCATGGGGGGGAACACTGAAGCTTTCTTT
TRBJ2-5 | TRBD1 | - | TRBV27 | CASTGTGVGETQYF | TGTGCCAGCACGGGGACAGGGGTAGGGGAGACCCAGTACTTC
TRBJ1-5 | - | - | TRBV15 | CATSRESVFSGRGNQPQHF | TGTGCCACCAGCAGAGAGTCGGTGTTCAGCGGTCGGGGCAATCAGCCCCAGCATTTT
TRBJ2-1 | - | - | TRBV29-1 | CSVEDPLVSSYNEQFF | TGCAGCGTTGAAGACCCGCTGGTGAGCTCCTACAATGAGCAGTTCTTC
TRBJ2-3 | - | - | TRBV6-5 | CASRSDADTQYF | TGTGCCAGCAGGAGCGATGCAGATACGCAGTATTTT
TRBJ2-1 | - | - | TRBV4-1 | CASSQDSGTYNEQFF | TGCGCCAGCAGCCAAGATAGCGGTACCTACAATGAGCAGTTCTTC
TRBJ2-1 | - | once | TRBV11-3 | CASSPRGSPPVNEQFF | TGTGCCAGCAGCCCTAGGGGTTCCCCCCCGGTCAATGAGCAGTTCTTC
TRBJ1-2 | TRBD1 | - | TRBV5-1 | CASRPTGDYGYTF | TGCGCCAGCAGACCGACAGGGGATTATGGCTACACCTTC
TRBJ2-1 | TRBD2 | - | TRBV5-6 | CASSYGLASPWEGEQFF | TGTGCCAGCAGCTATGGCCTAGCGAGCCCCTGGGAGGGTGAGCAGTTCTTC
TRBJ2-1 | - | - | TRBV7-2 | CASSRDYSGYNEQFF | TGTGCCAGCAGCCGCGACTATTCCGGCTACAATGAGCAGTTCTTC
TRBJ2-5 | TRBD2 | - | TRBV7-9 | CASSLGSSGTETQYF | TGTGCCAGCAGCTTAGGAAGTAGCGGGACAGAGACCCAGTACTTC
TRBJ1-1 | - | once | TRBV5-1 | CASSLDRSNTEAFF | TGCGCCAGCAGCTTGGACAGGTCCAACACTGAAGCTTTCTTT
TRBJ2-5 | - | - | TRBV23-1 | CASSQSRPRDEATQYF | TGCGCCAGCAGTCAGTCGAGACCCCGAGACGAGGCGACCCAGTACTTC
TRBJ2-3 | - | - | TRBV27 | CASSVSGGPDTQYF | TGTGCCAGCAGCGTGTCCGGGGGACCAGATACGCAGTATTTT
TRBJ2-7 | - | - | TRBV12-2 | CASRLDFRLGSREQYF | TGTGCAAGTCGCTTAGACTTTAGACTAGGAAGTCGCGAGCAGTACTTC
TRBJ2-1 | - | - | TRBV2 | CASSEYPGFGNEQFF | TGTGCCAGCAGTGAATACCCGGGTTTCGGCAATGAGCAGTTCTTC
TRBJ2-3 | TRBD2 | - | TRBV4-2 | CASSQEVGGLADTQYF | TGTGCCAGCAGCCAAGAGGTGGGAGGGCTGGCAGATACGCAGTATTTT
TRBJ2-1 | - | - | TRBV7-9 | CASSFGGYNEQFF | TGTGCCAGCAGCTTTGGGGGGTACAATGAGCAGTTCTTC
TRBJ2-5 | TRBD1 | once | TRBV10-1 | CASNLLQGAKKTQYF | TGCGCCAGCAACCTTTTACAGGGGGCGAAAAAGACCCAGTACTTC
TRBJ2-3 | TRBD2 | - | TRBV5-1 | CASSLGYTSGSADTQYF | TGCGCCAGCAGCTTGGGATATACTAGCGGGAGTGCAGATACGCAGTATTTT
TRBJ2-4 | - | - | TRBV7-3 | CASSTHDRRVQYF | TGTGCCAGCAGCACCCACGACAGGCGGGTTCAGTACTTC
TRBJ2-5 | TRBD2 | - | TRBV7-8 | CASSASGGEETQYF | TGTGCCAGCAGCGCTAGCGGGGGGGAAGAGACCCAGTACTTC
TRBJ1-1 | TRBD1 | few | TRBV5-1 | CASSGTGRSEAFF | TGCGCCAGCAGCGGGACAGGACGCTCTGAAGCTTTCTTT
TRBJ2-7 | TRBD2 | - | TRBV4-1 | CASSQDRPGGRFSYEQYF | TGCGCCAGCAGCCAAGATCGGCCGGGCGGGAGATTCTCCTACGAGCAGTACTTC
TRBJ2-3 | - | - | TRBV18 | CASSPPQDTQYF | TGTGCCAGCTCACCACCTCAAGATACGCAGTATTTT
TRBJ2-7 | - | - | TRBV5-6 | CASSSQTDSYEQYF | TGTGCCAGCAGCTCCCAGACAGACTCCTACGAGCAGTACTTC
TRBJ2-7 | TRBD2 | - | TRBV7-8 | CASSPSDSGRPLDPEQYF | TGTGCCAGCAGCCCGTCGGATAGCGGGCGACCTTTAGACCCCGAGCAGTACTTC
TRBJ2-2 | TRBD2 | - | TRBV18 | CASSPFSGGNTGELFF | TGTGCCAGCTCACCTTTCAGCGGGGGTAACACCGGGGAGCTGTTTTTT
TRBJ2-6 | - | - | TRBV18 | CASSPFRGGGANVLTF | TGTGCCAGCTCACCCTTTCGGGGTGGTGGGGCCAACGTCCTGACTTTC
TRBJ1-1 | TRBD1 | - | TRBV28 | CASSLQDRGKNTEAFF | TGTGCCAGCAGTTTACAGGACAGGGGTAAGAACACTGAAGCTTTCTTT
TRBJ2-3 | TRBD1 | - | TRBV27 | CASSSQGAGTDTQYF | TGTGCCAGCAGTTCACAGGGGGCTGGCACAGATACGCAGTATTTT
TRBJ2-7 | - | - | TRBV10-2 | CASSEEAADSYEQYF | TGCGCCAGCAGTGAGGAGGCAGCCGACTCCTACGAGCAGTACTTC
TRBJ2-4 | TRBD1 | - | TRBV4-1 | CASSQIEAVGTGDINIQYF | TGCGCCAGCAGCCAAATCGAGGCTGTGGGTACAGGGGATATAAACATTCAGTACTTC
TRBJ1-2 | TRBD1 | - | TRBV28 | CASSSADRVWGYTF | TGTGCCAGCAGTTCTGCCGACAGGGTCTGGGGCTACACCTTC
TRBJ2-7 | - | once | TRBV30 | CAWSLSSREQYF | TGTGCCTGGAGTCTAAGCTCGAGAGAGCAGTACTTC
TRBJ2-3 | TRBD2 | - | TRBV30 | CAWNLAGGSISQYF | TGTGCCTGGAATCTAGCGGGGGGGAGTATCTCGCAGTATTTT
TRBJ2-7 | - | - | TRBV18 | CASSPPSSSYEQYF | TGTGCCAGCTCACCACCGAGTTCCTCCTACGAGCAGTACTTC
TRBJ1-5 | TRBD1 | - | TRBV10-2 | CASRQGFSNQPQHF | TGCGCCAGTAGACAGGGTTTCAGCAATCAGCCCCAGCATTTT
TRBJ2-7 | TRBD1 | - | TRBV28 | CASSSSGTGGYEQYF | TGTGCCAGCAGTTCCTCCGGGACAGGGGGCTACGAGCAGTACTTC
TRBJ2-1 | - | - | TRBV6-1 | CASSEPPYNEQFF | TGTGCCAGCAGTGAACCCCCTTACAATGAGCAGTTCTTC
TRBJ2-1 | TRBD2 | - | TRBV11-2 | CASSLVTAGYEQFF | TGTGCCAGCAGCTTAGTCACAGCGGGATATGAGCAGTTCTTC